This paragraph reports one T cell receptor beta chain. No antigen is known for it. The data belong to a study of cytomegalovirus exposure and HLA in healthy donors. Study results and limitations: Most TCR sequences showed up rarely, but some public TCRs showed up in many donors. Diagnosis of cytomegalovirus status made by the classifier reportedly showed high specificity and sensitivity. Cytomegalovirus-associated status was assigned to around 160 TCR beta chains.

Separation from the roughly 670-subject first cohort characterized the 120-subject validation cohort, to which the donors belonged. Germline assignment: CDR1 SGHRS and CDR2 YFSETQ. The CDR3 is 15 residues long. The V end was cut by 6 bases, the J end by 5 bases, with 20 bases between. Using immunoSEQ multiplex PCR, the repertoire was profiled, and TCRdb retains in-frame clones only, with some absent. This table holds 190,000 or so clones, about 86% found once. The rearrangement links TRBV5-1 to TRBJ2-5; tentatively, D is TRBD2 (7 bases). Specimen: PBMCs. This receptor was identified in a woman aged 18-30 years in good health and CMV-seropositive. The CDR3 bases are TGCGCCAGCACCTCGTCGCGGGGGCCCGGGGAGACCCAGTACTTC. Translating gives CASTSSRGPGETQYF.